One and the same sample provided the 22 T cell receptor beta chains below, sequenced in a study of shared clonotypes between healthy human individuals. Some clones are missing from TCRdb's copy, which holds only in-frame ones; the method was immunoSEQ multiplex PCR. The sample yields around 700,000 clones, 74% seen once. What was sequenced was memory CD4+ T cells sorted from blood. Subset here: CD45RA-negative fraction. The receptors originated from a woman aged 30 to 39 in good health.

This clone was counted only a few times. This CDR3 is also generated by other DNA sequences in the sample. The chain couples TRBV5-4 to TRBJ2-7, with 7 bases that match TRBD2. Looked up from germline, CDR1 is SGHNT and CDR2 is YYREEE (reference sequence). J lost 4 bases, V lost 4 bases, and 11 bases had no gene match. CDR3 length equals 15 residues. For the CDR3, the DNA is TGTGCCAGCAGCGTACGACTAGCCGGACGGTACGAGCAGTACTTC. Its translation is CASSVRLAGRYEQYF.

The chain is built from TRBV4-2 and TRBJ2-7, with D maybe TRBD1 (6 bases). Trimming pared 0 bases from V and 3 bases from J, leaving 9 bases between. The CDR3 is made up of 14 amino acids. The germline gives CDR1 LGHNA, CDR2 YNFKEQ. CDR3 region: CASSQEGQIYEQYF. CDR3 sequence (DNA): TGTGCCAGCAGCCAAGAAGGACAGATCTACGAGCAGTACTTC.

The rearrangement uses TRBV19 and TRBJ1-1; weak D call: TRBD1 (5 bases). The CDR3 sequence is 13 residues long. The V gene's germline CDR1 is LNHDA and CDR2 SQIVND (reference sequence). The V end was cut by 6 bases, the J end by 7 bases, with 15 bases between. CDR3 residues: CASSPRDGYEAFF. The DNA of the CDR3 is TGTGCCAGTAGCCCCAGGGACGGTTATGAAGCTTTCTTT.

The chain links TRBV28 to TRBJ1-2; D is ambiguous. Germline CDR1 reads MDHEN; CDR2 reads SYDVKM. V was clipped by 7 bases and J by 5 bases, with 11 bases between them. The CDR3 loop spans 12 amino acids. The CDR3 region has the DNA TGTGCCAGCAATTCCGACCAATATGGCTACACCTTC. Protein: CASNSDQYGYTF.

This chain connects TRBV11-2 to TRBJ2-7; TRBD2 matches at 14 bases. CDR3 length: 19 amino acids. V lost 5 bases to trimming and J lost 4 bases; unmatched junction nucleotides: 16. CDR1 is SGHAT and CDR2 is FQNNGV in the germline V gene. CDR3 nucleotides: TGTGCCAGCAGCCCACCCCCCGGGACTAGCGGGAGATCGGGTTACGAGCAGTACTTC. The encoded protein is CASSPPPGTSGRSGYEQYF. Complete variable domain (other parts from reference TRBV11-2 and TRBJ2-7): EAGVAQSPRYKIIEKRQSVAFWCNPISGHATLYWYQQILGQGPKLLIQFQNNGVVDDSQLPKDRFSAERLKGVDSTLKIQPAKLEDSAVYLCASSPPPGTSGRSGYEQYFGPGTRLTVT.

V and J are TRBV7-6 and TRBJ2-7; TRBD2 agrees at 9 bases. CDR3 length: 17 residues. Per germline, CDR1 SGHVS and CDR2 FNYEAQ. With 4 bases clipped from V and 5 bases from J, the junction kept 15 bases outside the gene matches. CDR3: CASSSVSPTSGRDEQYF. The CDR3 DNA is TGTGCCAGCAGCTCAGTAAGCCCGACTAGCGGAAGGGACGAGCAGTACTTC.

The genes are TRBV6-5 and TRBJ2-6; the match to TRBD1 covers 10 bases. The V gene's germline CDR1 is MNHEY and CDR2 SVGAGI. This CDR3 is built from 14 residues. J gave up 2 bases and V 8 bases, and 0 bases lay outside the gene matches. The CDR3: CASGTGAGANVLTF. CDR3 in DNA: TGTGCCAGCGGGACAGGGGCTGGGGCCAACGTCCTGACTTTC.

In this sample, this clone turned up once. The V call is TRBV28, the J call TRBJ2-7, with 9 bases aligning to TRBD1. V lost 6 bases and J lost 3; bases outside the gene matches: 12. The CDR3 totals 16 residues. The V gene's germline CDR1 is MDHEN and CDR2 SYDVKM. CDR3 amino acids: CASRNARRQGGYEQYF. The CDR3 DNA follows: TGTGCCAGCAGGAACGCTAGAAGACAGGGGGGCTACGAGCAGTACTTC.

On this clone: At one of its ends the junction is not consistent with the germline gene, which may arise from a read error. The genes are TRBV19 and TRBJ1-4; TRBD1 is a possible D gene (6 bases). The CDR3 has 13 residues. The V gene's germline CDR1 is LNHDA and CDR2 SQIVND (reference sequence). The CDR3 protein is CASNPGHPSGSVF. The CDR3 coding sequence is TGTGCCAGTAACCCGGGACACCCCAGCGGTTCAGTTTTT.

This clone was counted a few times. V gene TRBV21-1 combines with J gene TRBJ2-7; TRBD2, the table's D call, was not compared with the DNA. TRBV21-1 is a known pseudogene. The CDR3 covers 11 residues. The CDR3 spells CASSSRVEQYF. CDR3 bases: TGTGCCAGCAGCTCTCGGGTCGAGCAGTACTTC.

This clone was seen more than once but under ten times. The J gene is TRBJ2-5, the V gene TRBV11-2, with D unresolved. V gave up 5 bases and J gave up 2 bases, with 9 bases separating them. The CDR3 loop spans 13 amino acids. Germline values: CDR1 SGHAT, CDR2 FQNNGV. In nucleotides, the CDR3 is TGTGCCAGCAGCCCACAAGGGCAAGAGACCCAGTACTTC. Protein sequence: CASSPQGQETQYF.

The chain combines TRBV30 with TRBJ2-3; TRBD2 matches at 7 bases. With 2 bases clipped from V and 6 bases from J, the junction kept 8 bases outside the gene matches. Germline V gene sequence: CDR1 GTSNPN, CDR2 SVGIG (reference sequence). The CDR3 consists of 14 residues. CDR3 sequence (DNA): TGTGCCTGGAGTCCCTTGCGGGAGATCGATACGCAGTATTTT. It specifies CAWSPLREIDTQYF.

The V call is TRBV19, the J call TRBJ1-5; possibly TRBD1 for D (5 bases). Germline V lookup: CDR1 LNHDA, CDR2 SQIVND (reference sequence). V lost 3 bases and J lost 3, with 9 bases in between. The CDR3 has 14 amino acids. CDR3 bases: TGTGCCAGTAGTATTCGACAGAACAATCAGCCCCAGCATTTT. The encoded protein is CASSIRQNNQPQHF.

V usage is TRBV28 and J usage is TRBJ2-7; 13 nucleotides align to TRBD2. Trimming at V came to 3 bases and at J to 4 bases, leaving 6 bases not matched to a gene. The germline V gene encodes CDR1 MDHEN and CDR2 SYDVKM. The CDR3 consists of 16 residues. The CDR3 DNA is TGTGCCAGCAGTTTGACCGGGACTAGCGGGGATTACGAGCAGTACTTC. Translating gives CASSLTGTSGDYEQYF.

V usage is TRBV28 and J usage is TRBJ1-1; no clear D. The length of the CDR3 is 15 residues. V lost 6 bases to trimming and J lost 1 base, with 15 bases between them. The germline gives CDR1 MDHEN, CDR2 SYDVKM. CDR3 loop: CASSSYIEGNTEAFF. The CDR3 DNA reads TGTGCCAGCAGCTCGTATATTGAGGGGAACACTGAAGCTTTCTTT. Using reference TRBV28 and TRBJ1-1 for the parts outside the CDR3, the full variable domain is DVKVTQSSRYLVKRTGEKVFLECVQDMDHENMFWYRQDPGLGLRLIYFSYDVKMKEKGDIPEGYSVSREKKERFSLILESASTNQTSMYLCASSSYIEGNTEAFFGQGTRLTVV.

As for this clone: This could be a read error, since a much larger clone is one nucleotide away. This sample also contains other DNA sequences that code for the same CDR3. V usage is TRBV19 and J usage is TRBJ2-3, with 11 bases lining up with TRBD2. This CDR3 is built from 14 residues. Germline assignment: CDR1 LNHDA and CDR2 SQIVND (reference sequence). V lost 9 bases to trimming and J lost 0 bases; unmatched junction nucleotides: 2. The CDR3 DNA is TGTGCCAGCAGGACTAGCGGGAGCACAGATACGCAGTATTTT. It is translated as CASRTSGSTDTQYF. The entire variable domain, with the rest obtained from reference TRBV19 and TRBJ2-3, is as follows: DGGITQSPKYLFRKEGQNVTLSCEQNLNHDAMYWYRQDPGQGLRLIYYSQIVNDFQKGDIAEGYSVSREKKESFPLTVTSAQKNPTAFYLCASRTSGSTDTQYFGPGTRLTVL.

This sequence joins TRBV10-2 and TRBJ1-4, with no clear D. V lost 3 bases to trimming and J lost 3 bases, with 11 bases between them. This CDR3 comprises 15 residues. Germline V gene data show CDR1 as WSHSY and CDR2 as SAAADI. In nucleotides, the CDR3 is TGCGCCAGCAGTGATAATAGGGCTTCTAATGAAAAACTGTTTTTT. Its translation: CASSDNRASNEKLFF.

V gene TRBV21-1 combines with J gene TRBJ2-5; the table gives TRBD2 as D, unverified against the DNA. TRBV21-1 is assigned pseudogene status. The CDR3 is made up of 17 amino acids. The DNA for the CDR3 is TGTGCCAGCAGCAGGATCCCAGCGGGAGGGCCCCCAGAGACCCAGTACTTC. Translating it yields CASSRIPAGGPPETQYF.

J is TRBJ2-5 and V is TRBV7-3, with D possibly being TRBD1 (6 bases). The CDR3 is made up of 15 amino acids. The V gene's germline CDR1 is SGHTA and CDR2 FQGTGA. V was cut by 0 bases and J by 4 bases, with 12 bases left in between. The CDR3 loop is CASSLTGQKGETQYF. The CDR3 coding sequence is TGTGCCAGCAGCTTAACGGGACAAAAAGGAGAGACCCAGTACTTC.

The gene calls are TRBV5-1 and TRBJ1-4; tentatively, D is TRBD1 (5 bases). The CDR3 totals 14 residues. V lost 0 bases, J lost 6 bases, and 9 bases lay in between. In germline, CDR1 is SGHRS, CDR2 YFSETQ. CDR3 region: CASSLEGVYEKLFF. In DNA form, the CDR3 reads TGCGCCAGCAGCTTGGAAGGGGTTTATGAAAAACTGTTTTTT.

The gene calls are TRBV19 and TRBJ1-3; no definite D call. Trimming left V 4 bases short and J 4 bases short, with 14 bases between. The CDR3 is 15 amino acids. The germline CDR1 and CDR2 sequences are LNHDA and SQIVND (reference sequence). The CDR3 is CASSKPVVGGNTIYF. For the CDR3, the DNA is TGTGCCAGTAGTAAGCCGGTCGTTGGGGGAAACACCATATATTTT.

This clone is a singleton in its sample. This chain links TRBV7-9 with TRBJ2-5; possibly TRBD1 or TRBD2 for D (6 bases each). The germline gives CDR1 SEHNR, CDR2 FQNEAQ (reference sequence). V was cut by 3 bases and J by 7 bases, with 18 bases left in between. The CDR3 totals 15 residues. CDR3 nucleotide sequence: TGTGCCAGCAGCTTCGGGGGCGGGGTGGCGAGGACCCAGTACTTC. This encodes CASSFGGGVARTQYF.